Following are 27 T cell receptor beta chains from one sample sequenced in a study of blood T cell repertoires in COVID-19 (dated by TCRdb to the early 2020s). Receptor amplification or capture employed the immunoSEQ multiplex PCR assay. The table comes from immuneACCESS by way of TCRdb, which keeps in-frame sequences with V and J called. Part of the clones is missing from these tables; in studies checked, under half for an unresolved V gene and the rest for unknown reasons. The sample contains about 90,000 clones, roughly 92% of them found a single time. Clones ranked in the top ten supply about 6.6% of the sample. Sequences were obtained from peripheral blood. The receptor set was obtained from a woman aged 60-75 years with active COVID-19.

CDR3 loop: CASSGNARSQPQHF. The CDR3 DNA is TGTGCCAGCAGCGGGAACGCGAGGAGTCAGCCCCAGCATTTT. The J gene is TRBJ1-5, the V gene TRBV6-5; no clear D gene. Germline assignment: CDR1 MNHEY and CDR2 SVGAGI. The V end lost 6 bases, the J end lost 6 bases, and 15 bases lay between the germline ends. This CDR3 is built from 14 residues.

The chain joins TRBV6-2 or TRBV6-3 to TRBJ2-7; 11 bases line up with TRBD2. CDR3 length equals 15 residues. Germline CDR1 reads MNHEY; CDR2 reads SVGEGT. Trimming took 6 bases from V and 1 from J; bases not matched to a gene: 5. This CDR3 reads CASSLVAGGSYEQYF. The CDR3 DNA is TGTGCCAGCAGCCTAGTAGCGGGGGGGTCCTACGAGCAGTACTTC.

In this sample, this clone turned up a few times. The CDR3 here is CATSDLTGANSPLHF. Here the CDR3 DNA reads TGTGCCACCAGTGATTTGACAGGGGCTAATTCACCCCTCCACTTT. V is TRBV24-1 and J is TRBJ1-6; TRBD1 agrees at 7 bases. CDR3 size: 15 residues. V dropped 0 bases and J dropped 6; count of bases not matched to a gene: 1. Germline-derived CDR1 and CDR2 are KGHDR and SFDVKD.

This clone was picked up one time. The chain joins TRBV3-1 (or the pseudogene TRBV3-2) to TRBJ2-2; the match to TRBD1 covers 8 bases. Trimming took 4 bases from V and 7 from J; bases not matched to a gene: 5. Germline V gene lookup returns CDR1 LGHDT and CDR2 YNNKEL (reference sequence). The CDR3 extends over 14 amino acids. The CDR3 DNA sequence: TGTGCCAGCAGCCTTACAGGGGGTCACGGGGAGCTGTTTTTT. It codes for CASSLTGGHGELFF.

Turning to this clone: An end of the junction does not agree with germline; a read error may underlie this. The chain employs TRBV11-3 and TRBJ1-2, with D possibly being TRBD1 (6 bases). The CDR3 is made up of 14 amino acids. Germline loops: CDR1 SGHNT, CDR2 YENEEA. Here the CDR3 reads CASSLSSGAGGHTF. The CDR3 coding sequence is TGTGCCAGCAGCTTAAGTTCAGGGGCGGGTGGCCACACCTTC.

The chain employs TRBV4-1 and TRBJ2-7; possibly TRBD1 for D (5 bases). V shed 2 bases and J shed 13 bases, with 21 bases lying between them. The germline V gene has CDR1 MGHRA and CDR2 YSYEKL. This CDR3 has 14 amino acids. In DNA form, the CDR3 reads TGCGCCAGCAGCCAACCCTCCCAAGGGGCACGGATATACTTC. This translates into CASSQPSQGARIYF.

This chain uses TRBV27 with TRBJ1-6; D is unresolved. Germline V gives CDR1 MNHEY, CDR2 SMNVEV (reference sequence). Trimming cost V 6 bases and J 7 bases, with 19 bases left between them. This CDR3 has 16 residues. CDR3 in DNA: TGTGCCAGCAGCTCCCGACGGGGAAGCGGCAATTCACCCCTCCACTTT. Protein: CASSSRRGSGNSPLHF.

The CDR3 is CASTGRFYNEQFF. The CDR3 DNA is TGTGCCAGCACCGGGAGATTTTACAATGAGCAGTTCTTC. The rearrangement links TRBV3-1 (or the pseudogene TRBV3-2) to TRBJ2-1; D perhaps matches TRBD2 (6 bases). The germline V and J ends were trimmed by 7 bases and 4 bases, with 11 bases remaining between them. Germline lookup yields CDR1 LGHDT and CDR2 YNNKEL (reference sequence). The CDR3 loop spans 13 amino acids.

The V call is TRBV28, the J call TRBJ1-6, with unresolved D. Germline loops: CDR1 MDHEN, CDR2 SYDVKM. This CDR3 has 16 amino acids. V lost 6 bases and J lost 0, with 12 bases in between. CDR3 DNA: TGTGCCAGCAGCTCTGAAACTAGCTCCTATAATTCACCCCTCCACTTT. This translates into CASSSETSSYNSPLHF.

This clone occurred a few times. V is TRBV11-2 and J is TRBJ2-1, with 11 bases aligning to TRBD2. J gave up 2 bases and V 5 bases, and 8 bases lay outside the gene matches. The CDR3 sequence is 17 residues long. The V gene's germline CDR1 is SGHAT and CDR2 FQNNGV. Written as DNA, the CDR3 is TGTGCCAGCAGCCCCCTCGTTAGCGGGAGGGCCTACAATGAGCAGTTCTTC. It codes for CASSPLVSGRAYNEQFF.

V gene TRBV28 combines with J gene TRBJ2-7, with a possible D match to TRBD2 (5 bases). V lost 1 base and J 1 base, leaving 8 bases between the germline ends. The CDR3 is made up of 14 amino acids. Per germline, CDR1 MDHEN and CDR2 SYDVKM. CDR3 coding DNA: TGTGCCAGCAGTTTATCGAGGGTTTCCTACGAGCAGTACTTC. This codes for CASSLSRVSYEQYF.

V is TRBV28 and J is TRBJ2-1; the D gene is possibly TRBD1 (6 bases). The CDR3 is made up of 15 amino acids. Germline V gene sequence: CDR1 MDHEN, CDR2 SYDVKM. Deletions cut 5 bases from V and 5 bases from J, with 16 bases between. DNA of the CDR3: TGTGCCAGCAGTCCCTCACAGGGTTTGGACAATGAGCAGTTCTTC. The encoded protein is CASSPSQGLDNEQFF.

The rearrangement uses TRBV7-9 and TRBJ2-3, with a possible D match to TRBD1 (6 bases). This CDR3 is built from 13 residues. Germline V gene data show CDR1 as SEHNR and CDR2 as FQNEAQ (reference sequence). The germline V and J ends were trimmed by 6 bases and 3 bases, with 10 bases remaining between them. The CDR3 loop reads CASRQGRTDTQYF. The CDR3 DNA reads TGTGCCAGCAGACAGGGTAGGACAGATACGCAGTATTTT.

This chain connects TRBV10-3 to TRBJ2-1; D unclear. Germline V gives CDR1 ENHRY, CDR2 SYGVKD. The V end lost 4 bases, the J end lost 0 bases, and 4 bases lay between the germline ends. This CDR3 has 13 amino acids. This CDR3 reads CAISASSYNEQFF. The CDR3 coding sequence is TGTGCCATCAGTGCTAGCTCCTACAATGAGCAGTTCTTC.

The chain employs TRBV5-1 and TRBJ2-3; D is perhaps TRBD2 (6 bases). Germline values: CDR1 SGHRS, CDR2 YFSETQ. V lost 0 bases to trimming and J lost 1 base, with 12 bases between them. The CDR3 covers 16 residues. CDR3 protein: CASSLGFSGGTDTQYF. CDR3 in DNA: TGCGCCAGCAGCTTGGGATTCTCGGGGGGCACAGATACGCAGTATTTT. Using reference TRBV5-1 and TRBJ2-3 for the parts outside the CDR3, the full variable domain is KAGVTQTPRYLIKTRGQQVTLSCSPISGHRSVSWYQQTPGQGLQFLFEYFSETQRNKGNFPGRFSGRQFSNSRSEMNVSTLELGDSALYLCASSLGFSGGTDTQYFGPGTRLTVL.

The chain combines TRBV5-1 with TRBJ1-1; 8 nucleotides align to TRBD1. This CDR3 has 14 amino acids. Germline V gene data show CDR1 as SGHRS and CDR2 as YFSETQ. V shed 1 base, J shed 2 bases, and the junction held 1 base outside the gene matches. CDR3 sequence: CASSLTGGNTEAFF. The CDR3 DNA reads as TGCGCCAGCAGCTTGACAGGGGGTAACACTGAAGCTTTCTTT.

Turning to this clone: The same CDR3 also results from other DNA sequences found in this sample. The chain carries TRBV19 and TRBJ2-5, with D unclear. The V end lost 2 bases, the J end lost 5 bases, and 3 bases lay between the germline ends. This CDR3 is built from 11 residues. Germline assignment: CDR1 LNHDA and CDR2 SQIVND (reference sequence). The CDR3 bases are TGTGCCAGTAGTATACGTGAGACCCAGTACTTC. As protein: CASSIRETQYF.

In DNA form, the CDR3 reads TGTGCCAGCTCGCTCGGACAGGCAATTCAGCCCCAGCATTTT. Protein: CASSLGQAIQPQHF. The V gene is TRBV3-1 (or the pseudogene TRBV3-2), the J gene TRBJ1-5; TRBD1 matches at 7 bases. The CDR3 totals 14 residues. The V gene's germline CDR1 is LGHDT and CDR2 YNNKEL (reference sequence). After removal of 8 bases from V and 6 bases from J, the junction contained 10 bases not matched to a gene.

This CDR3 reads CASSQGAGAPYGYTF. The CDR3 DNA reads as TGTGCCAGCAGCCAAGGGGCAGGGGCCCCCTATGGCTACACCTTC. The chain is built from TRBV3-1 (or the pseudogene TRBV3-2) and TRBJ1-2; D may be TRBD1 (6 bases). Germline CDR1 and CDR2: LGHDT and YNNKEL (reference sequence). The CDR3 spans 15 residues. V was shortened by 1 base and J by 4 bases, with 13 bases between the two germline ends.

There are a few counts of this clone. CDR3 in DNA: TGTGCCAGCAGCCGCCCGGGACAGGAGACTGAAGCTTTCTTT. Its translation: CASSRPGQETEAFF. V usage is TRBV7-9 and J usage is TRBJ1-1, with 8 bases fitting TRBD1. Trimming removed 5 bases from V and 5 bases from J; junction bases left unmatched: 7. This CDR3 spans 14 amino acids. Germline-derived CDR1 and CDR2 are SEHNR and FQNEAQ (reference sequence).

V usage is TRBV27 and J usage is TRBJ1-1; D is unclear. The CDR3 consists of 12 residues. Germline CDR1 MNHEY, CDR2 SMNVEV (reference sequence). Trimming removed 4 bases at V and 5 bases at J, with 8 bases between. The CDR3 DNA sequence: TGTGCCAGCAGTTCCGGGGTAACTGAAGCTTTCTTT. The encoded protein is CASSSGVTEAFF.

This CDR3 is CASSKTSRDTEAFF. CDR3 in DNA: TGTGCCAGCAGCAAGACTTCGCGGGACACTGAAGCTTTCTTT. The chain joins TRBV7-9 to TRBJ1-1, with D uncertain. V dropped 5 bases and J dropped 3 bases, with 13 bases sitting between them. CDR3 size: 14 residues. Per germline, CDR1 SEHNR and CDR2 FQNEAQ (reference sequence).

Here the CDR3 reads CASSLEGRGRWQPQHF. DNA for the CDR3: TGTGCCAGCAGTTTAGAGGGCAGGGGGCGATGGCAGCCCCAGCATTTT. The chain is built from TRBV28 and TRBJ1-5, with TRBD1 identical over 8 bases. Looked up from germline, CDR1 is MDHEN and CDR2 is SYDVKM. The CDR3 runs 16 residues. The ends lost 2 bases at V and 7 bases at J; junction bases unmatched: 10.

The V call is TRBV12-5, the J call TRBJ2-1; 7 nucleotides align to TRBD1. Unmatched junction bases numbered 3, after V lost 5 bases and J lost 5 bases. Germline CDR1 reads LGHNT; CDR2 reads FRNRAP. CDR3 size: 13 residues. The CDR3 DNA is TGTGCTAGTGGTCAGGGACAGCACAATGAGCAGTTCTTC. Protein sequence: CASGQGQHNEQFF.

The chain couples TRBV19 to TRBJ1-1; 7 nucleotides line up with TRBD1. The V gene's germline CDR1 is LNHDA and CDR2 SQIVND (reference sequence). CDR3 size: 14 residues. J was trimmed by 1 base and V by 5 bases; bases with no gene match: 4. CDR3 sequence reads: CASSSRTGNTEAFF. The CDR3 DNA reads as TGTGCCAGTAGTTCCAGGACAGGGAACACTGAAGCTTTCTTT.

This chain links TRBV9 with TRBJ2-5; 8 nucleotides match TRBD1. The CDR3 sequence is 13 residues long. V lost 3 bases to trimming and J lost 4 bases; unmatched junction nucleotides: 2. CDR1 is SGDLS and CDR2 is YYNGEE in the germline V gene. As DNA, the CDR3 is TGTGCCAGCAGCGGAACAGGGGGAGAGACCCAGTACTTC. Its translation: CASSGTGGETQYF. Full variable domain (remainder filled in from reference TRBV9 and TRBJ2-5): DSGVTQTPKHLITATGQRVTLRCSPRSGDLSVYWYQQSLDQGLQFLIQYYNGEERAKGNILERFSAQQFPDLHSELNLSSLELGDSALYFCASSGTGGETQYFGPGTRLLVL.

The rearrangement joins TRBV11-2 to TRBJ1-5; 8 bases are shared with TRBD1. Germline V gene data show CDR1 as SGHAT and CDR2 as FQNNGV. V shed 5 bases and J 7 bases; nucleotides not matched to a gene: 4. The CDR3 totals 13 residues. The CDR3 DNA is TGTGCCAGCAGCCCGACAGGGGTCCAGCCCCAGCATTTT. Its translation is CASSPTGVQPQHF. Drawing the rest from reference TRBV11-2 and TRBJ1-5, the complete variable domain is EAGVAQSPRYKIIEKRQSVAFWCNPISGHATLYWYQQILGQGPKLLIQFQNNGVVDDSQLPKDRFSAERLKGVDSTLKIQPAKLEDSAVYLCASSPTGVQPQHFGDGTRLSIL.